This T cell receptor beta chain was sequenced during a study of blood T cell repertoires in COVID-19. About the study: T cells, B-cell-depleted T cells, or PBMCs supplied cDNA or gDNA.

Participants were aged roughly 18 to 90 years, lived in about two dozen US areas, and enrolled virtually. The study assigned cohorts using participant-reported clinical history. Per the original data handling: Quantification of nucleated cells was approximated via reference gene primer amplification. Sequencing used immunoSEQ multiplex PCR; TCRdb keeps in-frame clones, though not all of them. That table supplies the V and J calls and clone size; D and trimming were determined from the DNA. The sample has under 65,000 clones, 70% to 85% seen once. This clone was counted once. The sequencing sample was made of PBMCs or T cells enriched from blood (not recorded which). This clonotype was sampled from a woman in her forties or fifties with acute COVID-19.

CDR3 in DNA: TGTGCCACCCGGACAGACGAAAAAGAGACCCAGTACTTC. Amino acid sequence: CATRTDEKETQYF. V is TRBV10-3 and J is TRBJ2-5, with D perhaps TRBD1 (6 bases). V lost 10 bases and J lost 3, with 15 bases in between. This CDR3 is 13 amino acids long. Germline V gene sequence: CDR1 ENHRY, CDR2 SYGVKD.